This TCR beta chain was captured in a study of shared clonotypes between healthy human individuals. Only in-frame clones appear in the TCRdb table, and some are missing; sequencing was by immunoSEQ multiplex PCR. Among 700,000 or so clones listed, about three quarters were seen once. This TCR was sampled from a woman aged 25 to 39 in good health. The sample comprised memory CD4+ T cells sorted from blood. The subset is: CD45RA-negative fraction.

The CDR3 sequence: CSASWTNEQFF. In DNA, the CDR3 is TGCAGTGCTAGTTGGACCAATGAGCAGTTCTTC. The rearrangement uses TRBV20-1 and TRBJ2-1; D gene unclear. CDR1 and CDR2 (germline): DFQATT, SNEGSKA (reference sequence). This CDR3 is 11 amino acids long. V was shortened by 3 bases and J by 6 bases, with 6 bases between the two germline ends.